This T cell receptor beta chain was sequenced during a study of CD4 T cells in relation to SARS-CoV-2 and coronaviruses. At the level of the study: PBMCs were cultured with antigen for roughly 9 days before TCR beta sequencing.

About this clone itself: Antigen: not known.

Profiled with immunoSEQ multiplex PCR; TCRdb holds only in-frame clones, not every one. The data contain around 11,000 clones, 65% to 90% of them singletons. Before the COVID-19 pandemic, during about 2011-2018, CD4+ T cells were taken from unexposed donors. CD4+ T cells were isolated from the cells after less than 13 days of culture. CDR1 is ENHRY and CDR2 is SYGVKD in the germline V gene. With 5 bases clipped from V and 4 bases from J, the junction kept 8 bases outside the gene matches. There are 15 residues in the CDR3. The origin of this receptor is a human donor in good health. The chain has TRBV10-3 and TRBJ1-3; 7 bases are shared with TRBD1. The sample consisted of CD4+ T cells from PBMCs, cultured in vitro. In DNA form, the CDR3 reads TGTGCCATCAGTCAACCCGGGACAGCCGGAAACACCATATATTTT. It translates to CAISQPGTAGNTIYF.